What follows are 32 T cell receptor beta chains derived from one specimen sequenced in a study of T cell responses to AZD1222 COVID-19 vaccine. Generated by immunoSEQ multiplex PCR, the TCRdb table keeps only in-frame clones and is missing some. The sample has 85,000 to 90,000 clones, approximately 89% seen once. Specimen: peripheral blood, collected on day 0 of AZD1222 vaccination. The receptors come from an adult in good health.

This rearrangement joins TRBV6-5 to TRBJ1-2, with 7 bases matching TRBD1. V shed 6 bases and J 4 bases; nucleotides not matched to a gene: 5. This CDR3 region has 13 residues. Germline V gene data show CDR1 as MNHEY and CDR2 as SVGAGI. The CDR3 nucleotides read TGTGCCAGCAGCCGAGACAGGGCCTATGGCTACACCTTC. It specifies CASSRDRAYGYTF.

This clone has a single count. V and J are TRBV14 and TRBJ1-2, with D tentatively TRBD1 (5 bases). V lost 5 bases and J lost 4, with 14 bases in between. The CDR3 contains 14 residues. Germline V gives CDR1 SGHDN, CDR2 FVKESK. CDR3 coding DNA: TGTGCCAGCAGCATAGCAGGGTCTACCTATGGCTACACCTTC. It is translated as CASSIAGSTYGYTF.

The V call is TRBV13, the J call TRBJ2-2, with D possibly being TRBD1 (5 bases). In germline, CDR1 is PRHDT, CDR2 FYEKMQ (reference sequence). CDR3 length: 16 amino acids. V lost 1 base, J lost 1 base, and 10 bases lay in between. The CDR3 loop is CASSLAWGRNTGELFF. For the CDR3, the DNA is TGTGCCAGCAGCTTAGCCTGGGGCCGGAACACCGGGGAGCTGTTTTTT.

V is TRBV6-5 and J is TRBJ2-2, with 10 bases identical to TRBD1. The germline V gene has CDR1 MNHEY and CDR2 SVGAGI. V lost 5 bases to trimming and J lost 5 bases; unmatched junction nucleotides: 2. The CDR3 length is 14 residues. The DNA for the CDR3 is TGTGCCAGCAGTAGGACAGGGGGGACCGGGGAGCTGTTTTTT. Amino acid sequence: CASSRTGGTGELFF.

V usage is TRBV7-2 and J usage is TRBJ2-1, with D tentatively TRBD1 (7 bases). Trimming took 4 bases from V and 6 from J, leaving 19 bases between them. CDR3 length equals 16 residues. Germline values: CDR1 SGHTA, CDR2 FQGNSA. CDR3 sequence: CASSSQGGVIFNEQFF. The CDR3 DNA reads TGTGCCAGCAGCTCCCAGGGGGGCGTTATCTTCAATGAGCAGTTCTTC.

The V and J genes are TRBV6-2 or TRBV6-3 and TRBJ1-5; TRBD1 matches 10 bases. This CDR3 spans 14 amino acids. V lost 6 bases and J lost 10; bases outside the gene matches: 9. From germline, CDR1 is MNHEY and CDR2 SVGEGT. The CDR3 nucleotides read TGTGCCAGCAGCGCGGGACAGGGGAGTAAACCCCAGCATTTT. It encodes CASSAGQGSKPQHF.

This clone was seen more than once but under ten times. The J gene is TRBJ2-7, the V gene TRBV29-1; D might be TRBD1 or TRBD2, each matching 5 bases. The ends were cut back, 6 bases at V and 2 bases at J, with 14 bases in the middle. CDR3 length: 13 residues. Germline V lookup: CDR1 SQVTM, CDR2 ANQGSEA. The CDR3 nucleotides are TGCAGCGTAGGTGGGGACGGGACCTACGAGCAGTACTTC. It codes for CSVGGDGTYEQYF.

This chain connects TRBV3-1 (or the pseudogene TRBV3-2) to TRBJ1-1; 8 bases fit TRBD1. Trimming removed 3 bases from V and 5 bases from J; junction bases left unmatched: 11. Germline V lookup: CDR1 LGHDT, CDR2 YNNKEL (reference sequence). The length of the CDR3 is 16 residues. The CDR3 sequence: CASSHGGQGLRTEAFF. CDR3 sequence (DNA): TGTGCCAGCAGCCATGGCGGACAGGGCCTGCGGACTGAAGCTTTCTTT.

This clone appeared a single time. This rearrangement joins TRBV4-1 to TRBJ1-1, with 7 nucleotides matching TRBD1. With V trimmed by 1 base and J by 3 bases, 2 bases remained unmatched. The CDR3 has 14 residues. Germline V gene sequence: CDR1 MGHRA, CDR2 YSYEKL. The CDR3 here is CASSQGDRDTEAFF. CDR3 in DNA: TGCGCCAGCAGCCAAGGAGACAGGGACACTGAAGCTTTCTTT.

The chain is built from TRBV4-2 and TRBJ2-5, with 10 bases aligning to TRBD2. CDR3 length: 15 residues. Trimming cost V 2 bases and J 5 bases; bases outside gene matches: 5. CDR1 is LGHNA, CDR2 YNFKEQ, per germline. The CDR3 spells CASSQNSGGAETQYF. The CDR3 coding sequence is TGTGCCAGCAGCCAAAACAGCGGGGGGGCGGAGACCCAGTACTTC.

J is TRBJ1-1 and V is TRBV7-2, with D tentatively TRBD1 (5 bases). Germline assignment: CDR1 SGHTA and CDR2 FQGNSA. The CDR3 consists of 12 residues. V was trimmed by 5 bases and J by 8 bases, leaving 12 bases between them. The CDR3 nucleotides read TGTGCCAGCAGCGACCGGGGCTGGGAAGCTTTCTTT. This codes for CASSDRGWEAFF.

V usage is TRBV2 and J usage is TRBJ1-6; 7 positions match TRBD1. The CDR3 consists of 15 residues. The V segment lost 3 bases and the J segment 9 bases; nucleotides outside the gene matches: 8. Germline V gene lookup returns CDR1 SNHLY and CDR2 FYNNEI. CDR3 sequence: CASSEVGTAASPLHF. The CDR3 nucleotides are TGTGCCAGCAGTGAGGTTGGGACAGCCGCTTCACCCCTCCACTTT.

The rearrangement uses TRBV5-1 and TRBJ1-1, with 9 nucleotides matching TRBD1. The CDR3 runs to 15 residues. Germline loops: CDR1 SGHRS, CDR2 YFSETQ. With 3 bases clipped from V and 11 bases from J, the junction kept 14 bases outside the gene matches. The CDR3 sequence is CASSSIQGQGGYAFF. The CDR3 DNA is TGCGCCAGCAGCTCTATACAGGGACAGGGCGGGTATGCTTTCTTT. Full variable domain (rest looked up from reference TRBV5-1 and TRBJ1-1): KAGVTQTPRYLIKTRGQQVTLSCSPISGHRSVSWYQQTPGQGLQFLFEYFSETQRNKGNFPGRFSGRQFSNSRSEMNVSTLELGDSALYLCASSSIQGQGGYAFFGQGTRLTVV.

The chain links TRBV7-9 to TRBJ1-6, with D maybe TRBD1 (5 bases). Per the germline V gene, CDR1 is SEHNR and CDR2 is FQNEAQ (reference sequence). This CDR3 contains 14 residues. V was cut by 5 bases and J by 7 bases, with 12 bases left in between. CDR3 protein: CASSPGQGNSPLHF. In DNA, the CDR3 is TGTGCCAGCAGCCCCGGACAAGGCAATTCACCCCTCCACTTT.

The V and J genes are TRBV7-2 and TRBJ2-7; weak D call: TRBD2 (5 bases). The germline CDR1 and CDR2 sequences are SGHTA and FQGNSA. CDR3 length: 15 residues. Trimming pared 4 bases from V and 4 bases from J, leaving 17 bases between. The CDR3 region has the DNA TGTGCCAGCAGCTCCCCTCATTCGGGGATATACGAGCAGTACTTC. The encoded protein is CASSSPHSGIYEQYF.

This clone has only a few counts. The rearrangement joins TRBV7-6 to TRBJ1-1, with a tentative D call TRBD1 (6 bases). V lost 5 bases, J lost 0 bases, and 13 bases lay in between. The CDR3 extends over 15 amino acids. Germline V lookup: CDR1 SGHVS, CDR2 FNYEAQ. The CDR3 nucleotides read TGTGCCAGCAGCATATCGGACAGCATGAACACTGAAGCTTTCTTT. Translation: CASSISDSMNTEAFF.

This clone was counted a few times. This chain connects TRBV25-1 to TRBJ1-1; a weak D match, TRBD1 (6 bases). Germline loops: CDR1 MGHDK, CDR2 SYGVNS. This CDR3 comprises 12 residues. Trimming removed 5 bases from V and 11 bases from J, with 15 bases in between. The CDR3 loop is CASSNPGVGAFF. CDR3 coding DNA: TGTGCCAGCAGTAATCCAGGGGTCGGGGCTTTCTTT.

Here the CDR3 reads CASSEALHTEAFF. CDR3 DNA sequence: TGTGCCAGCAGTGAAGCGCTCCATACTGAAGCTTTCTTT. The chain carries TRBV6-1 and TRBJ1-1, with no clear D. Germline-derived CDR1 and CDR2 are MNHNS and SASEGT. CDR3 length: 13 residues. Trimming removed 0 bases at V and 5 bases at J, with 7 bases between.

DNA for the CDR3: TGTGCCAGCAGCGTAAGGGTATTAGATACTGAAGCTTTCTTT. It translates to CASSVRVLDTEAFF. The chain recombines TRBV9 with TRBJ1-1, with unresolved D. CDR3 size: 14 residues. CDR1 and CDR2 (germline): SGDLS, YYNGEE. The V gene lost 1 base and the J gene lost 5 bases, with 12 bases spanning the gap.

V is TRBV25-1 and J is TRBJ1-6, with TRBD1 matching over 8 bases. This CDR3 has 16 residues. CDR1 is MGHDK and CDR2 is SYGVNS in the germline V gene. V was clipped by 5 bases and J by 2 bases; unmatched bases: 5. The CDR3 DNA reads as TGTGCCAGCAGTAACCTACAGGGGGCCTATAATTCACCCCTCCACTTT. Translating it yields CASSNLQGAYNSPLHF. Variable domain in full (rest from reference TRBV25-1 and TRBJ1-6): EADIYQTPRYLVIGTGKKITLECSQTMGHDKMYWYQQDPGMELHLIHYSYGVNSTEKGDLSSESTVSRIRTEHFPLTLESARPSHTSQYLCASSNLQGAYNSPLHFGNGTRLTVT.

V is TRBV6-5 and J is TRBJ1-6; the D gene is possibly TRBD1 (5 bases). This CDR3 has 15 amino acids. Germline CDR1 is MNHEY and CDR2 is SVGAGI. V lost 2 bases and J 7 bases, leaving 12 bases between the germline ends. In nucleotides, the CDR3 is TGTGCCAGCAGTTACGAGGCAGGGCTGAATTCACCCCTCCACTTT. It yields the protein CASSYEAGLNSPLHF.

The table lists this clone with a few counts. V gene TRBV23-1 combines with J gene TRBJ2-2; D remains unclear. TRBV23-1 is an open reading frame whose function is uncertain. Trimming left V 4 bases short and J 1 base short, with 13 bases between. The CDR3 has 16 amino acids. The DNA for the CDR3 is TGCGCCAGCAGTCCAATACAACGGATGAACACCGGGGAGCTGTTTTTT. As protein: CASSPIQRMNTGELFF.

The chain recombines TRBV6-5 with TRBJ2-1; 10 bases map to TRBD2. This CDR3 is built from 15 residues. With V trimmed by 6 bases and J by 8 bases, 10 bases remained unmatched. Germline lookup yields CDR1 MNHEY and CDR2 SVGAGI. The CDR3 loop is CASRDPPSGSYEQFF. The CDR3 region has the DNA TGTGCCAGCAGGGACCCCCCTAGCGGGAGCTATGAGCAGTTCTTC.

This clone was seen a few times. V is TRBV14 and J is TRBJ1-2; D is ambiguous. The CDR3 length is 15 residues. Looked up from germline, CDR1 is SGHDN and CDR2 is FVKESK. V was pared by 0 bases and J by 7 bases, with 15 bases between. CDR3 sequence: CASSQEYGDRGGYTF. CDR3 nucleotides: TGTGCCAGCAGCCAAGAGTATGGGGATCGGGGTGGCTACACCTTC.

The V and J genes are TRBV28 and TRBJ2-5, with D unclear. V gave up 5 bases and J gave up 5 bases, with 12 bases separating them. The CDR3 is 13 residues long. The germline V gene encodes CDR1 MDHEN and CDR2 SYDVKM. Here the CDR3 DNA reads TGTGCCAGCAGTAGAGCAGGTTCCGAGACCCAGTACTTC. Protein: CASSRAGSETQYF. Filled out from reference TRBV28 and TRBJ2-5, the complete variable domain reads DVKVTQSSRYLVKRTGEKVFLECVQDMDHENMFWYRQDPGLGLRLIYFSYDVKMKEKGDIPEGYSVSREKKERFSLILESASTNQTSMYLCASSRAGSETQYFGPGTRLLVL.

This clone was detected only once. The chain links TRBV5-8 to TRBJ2-1; perhaps TRBD2 as D (7 bases). This CDR3 region has 15 residues. V was pared by 4 bases and J by 6 bases, with 17 bases between. Germline V gives CDR1 SGHTS, CDR2 YDEGEE. CDR3 amino acids: CASSAGTTRGNEQFF. For the CDR3, the DNA is TGTGCCAGCAGCGCCGGGACTACCAGGGGCAATGAGCAGTTCTTC.

The chain combines TRBV5-4 with TRBJ2-3; 9 bases map to TRBD2. V dropped 4 bases and J dropped 4; count of bases not matched to a gene: 10. Germline CDR1 and CDR2: SGHNT and YYREEE (reference sequence). This CDR3 spans 16 amino acids. CDR3 sequence reads: CASSLNSGGGADTQYF. CDR3 bases: TGTGCCAGCAGCCTAAATAGCGGGGGAGGGGCAGATACGCAGTATTTT.

The chain links TRBV10-3 to TRBJ2-3; TRBD2 aligns across 9 bases. The CDR3 contains 16 residues. V dropped 3 bases and J dropped 1; count of bases not matched to a gene: 5. CDR1 and CDR2 from the germline V gene are ENHRY and SYGVKD. For the CDR3, the DNA is TGTGCCATCAGTGAAAGTAGCGGGGGACGCACAGATACGCAGTATTTT. Translating gives CAISESSGGRTDTQYF.

The chain employs TRBV7-2 and TRBJ2-7; 9 bases are a match to TRBD2. Trimming at V came to 5 bases and at J to 0 bases, leaving 8 bases not matched to a gene. This CDR3 comprises 16 residues. The germline gives CDR1 SGHTA, CDR2 FQGNSA. The CDR3 sequence is CASSPSLAGSSYEQYF. CDR3 coding DNA: TGTGCCAGCAGCCCCTCACTAGCGGGTTCCTCCTACGAGCAGTACTTC.

A few counts support this clone. This chain links TRBV7-8 with TRBJ1-2, with D possibly TRBD1 on 5 matching bases. This CDR3 is 16 amino acids long. Germline V gives CDR1 SGHVS, CDR2 FQNEAQ. The V end was cut by 3 bases, the J end by 2 bases, with 16 bases between. In DNA, the CDR3 is TGTGCCAGCAGCTTCCGTGGCGGGACGTCCAACTATGGCTACACCTTC. Amino acids: CASSFRGGTSNYGYTF.

The V call is TRBV19, the J call TRBJ1-1, with D possibly being TRBD1 (6 bases). Germline loops: CDR1 LNHDA, CDR2 SQIVND (reference sequence). The CDR3 consists of 14 residues. V was cut by 0 bases and J by 5 bases, with 10 bases left in between. DNA of the CDR3: TGTGCCAGTAGTATAGAGGGGACAACGACTGAAGCTTTCTTT. Protein sequence: CASSIEGTTTEAFF.

This clone has only one observation. The chain uses TRBV2 and TRBJ1-5, with D uncertain. The CDR3 runs to 14 residues. V shed 7 bases and J shed 0 bases, with 10 bases lying between them. Germline-derived CDR1 and CDR2 are SNHLY and FYNNEI. The CDR3 reads CASKGDGSNQPQHF. The CDR3 coding sequence is TGTGCCAGCAAGGGCGACGGTAGCAATCAGCCCCAGCATTTT.